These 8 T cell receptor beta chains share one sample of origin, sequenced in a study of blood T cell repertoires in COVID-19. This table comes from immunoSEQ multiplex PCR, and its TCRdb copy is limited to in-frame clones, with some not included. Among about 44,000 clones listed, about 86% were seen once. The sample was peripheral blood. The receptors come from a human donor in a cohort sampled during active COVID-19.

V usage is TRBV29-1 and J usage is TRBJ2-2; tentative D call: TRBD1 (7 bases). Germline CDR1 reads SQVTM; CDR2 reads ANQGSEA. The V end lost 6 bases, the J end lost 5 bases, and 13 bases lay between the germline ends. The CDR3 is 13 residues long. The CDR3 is CSVTQGGTGELFF. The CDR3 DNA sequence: TGCAGCGTGACTCAGGGGGGTACCGGGGAGCTGTTTTTT.

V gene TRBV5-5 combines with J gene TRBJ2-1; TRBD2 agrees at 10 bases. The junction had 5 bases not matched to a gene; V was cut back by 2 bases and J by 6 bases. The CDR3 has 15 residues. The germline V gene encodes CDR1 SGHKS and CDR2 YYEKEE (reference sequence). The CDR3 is CASSLLLAGANEQFF. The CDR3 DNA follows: TGTGCCAGCAGCTTACTGCTAGCGGGGGCCAATGAGCAGTTCTTC. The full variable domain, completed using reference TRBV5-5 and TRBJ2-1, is DAGVTQSPTHLIKTRGQQVTLRCSPISGHKSVSWYQQVLGQGPQFIFQYYEKEERGRGNFPDRFSARQFPNYSSELNVNALLLGDSALYLCASSLLLAGANEQFFGPGTRLTVL.

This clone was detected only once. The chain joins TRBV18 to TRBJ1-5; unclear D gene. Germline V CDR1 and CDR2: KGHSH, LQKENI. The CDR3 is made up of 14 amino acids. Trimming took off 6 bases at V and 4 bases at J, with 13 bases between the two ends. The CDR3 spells CASSPVARNQPQHF. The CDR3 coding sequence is TGTGCCAGCTCCCCAGTAGCGAGAAATCAGCCCCAGCATTTT.

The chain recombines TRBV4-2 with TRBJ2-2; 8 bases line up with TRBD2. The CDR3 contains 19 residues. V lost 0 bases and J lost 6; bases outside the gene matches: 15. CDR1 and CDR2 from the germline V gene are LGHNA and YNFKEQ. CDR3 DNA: TGTGCCAGCAGCCAAGACCCCCATAGGGTAGCGGGGTTCGCCGGGGAGCTGTTTTTT. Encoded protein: CASSQDPHRVAGFAGELFF.

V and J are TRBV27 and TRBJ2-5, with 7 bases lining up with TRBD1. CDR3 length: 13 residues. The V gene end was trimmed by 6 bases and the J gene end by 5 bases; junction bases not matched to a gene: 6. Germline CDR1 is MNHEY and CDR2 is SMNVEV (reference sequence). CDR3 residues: CASRDVRGETQYF. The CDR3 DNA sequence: TGTGCCAGCAGAGATGTCAGGGGGGAGACCCAGTACTTC.

CDR3 nucleotide sequence: TGTGCCAGCAGCCGCGGGACAGAAAATGAAAAACTGTTTTTT. Its protein product is CASSRGTENEKLFF. The chain recombines TRBV3-1 (or the pseudogene TRBV3-2) with TRBJ1-4, with 7 bases that match TRBD1. The length of the CDR3 is 14 residues. After removal of 4 bases from V and 5 bases from J, the junction contained 4 bases not matched to a gene. Per the germline V gene, CDR1 is LGHDT and CDR2 is YNNKEL (reference sequence).

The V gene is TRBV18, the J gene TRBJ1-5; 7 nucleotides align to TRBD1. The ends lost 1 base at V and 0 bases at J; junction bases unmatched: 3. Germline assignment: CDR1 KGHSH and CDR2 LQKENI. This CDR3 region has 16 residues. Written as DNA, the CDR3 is TGTGCCAGCTCACCACAGACAGGGAATAGCAATCAGCCCCAGCATTTT. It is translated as CASSPQTGNSNQPQHF.

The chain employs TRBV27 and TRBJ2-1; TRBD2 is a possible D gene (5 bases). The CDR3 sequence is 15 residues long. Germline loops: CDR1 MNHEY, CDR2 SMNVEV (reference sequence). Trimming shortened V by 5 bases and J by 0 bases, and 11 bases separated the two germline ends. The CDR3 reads CASSRTRLSYNEQFF. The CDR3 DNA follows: TGTGCCAGCAGTAGGACTCGACTCTCCTACAATGAGCAGTTCTTC.